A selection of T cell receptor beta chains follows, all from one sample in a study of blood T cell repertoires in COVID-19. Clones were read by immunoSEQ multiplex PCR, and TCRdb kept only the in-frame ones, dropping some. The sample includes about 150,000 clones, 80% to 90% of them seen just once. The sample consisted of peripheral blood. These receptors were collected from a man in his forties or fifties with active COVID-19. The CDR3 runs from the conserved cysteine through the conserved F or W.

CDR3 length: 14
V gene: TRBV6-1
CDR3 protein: CASSDGGAAQPQHF

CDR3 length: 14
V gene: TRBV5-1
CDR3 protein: CASSLQGPDYEQYF

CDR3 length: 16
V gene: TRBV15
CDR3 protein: CATSTFSGGGTDTQYF

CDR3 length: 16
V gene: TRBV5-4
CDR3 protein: CASSLGGLAGAHEQYF

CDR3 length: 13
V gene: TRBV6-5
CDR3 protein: CASRGVVVSPLHF

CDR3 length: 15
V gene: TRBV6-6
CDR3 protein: CASSPVSSAANEQFF

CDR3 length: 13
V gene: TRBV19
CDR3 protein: CATEAGGPDTQYF

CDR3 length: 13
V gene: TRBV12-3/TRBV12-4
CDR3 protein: CASRPTGPYEQYF

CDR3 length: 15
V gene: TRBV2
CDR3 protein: CASSEGRVGNSPLHF

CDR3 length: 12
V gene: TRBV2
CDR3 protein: CASDGQRTEAFF

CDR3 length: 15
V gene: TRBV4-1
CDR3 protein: CASSQDRQGTDAQYF

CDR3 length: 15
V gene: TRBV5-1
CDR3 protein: CASSPGGGSTDTQYF

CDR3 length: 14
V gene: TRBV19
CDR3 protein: CASSIKDRGHEQFF

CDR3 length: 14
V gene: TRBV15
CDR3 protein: CATSRIQGRETQYF

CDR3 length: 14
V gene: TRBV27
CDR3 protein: CASSAQAMNTEAFF

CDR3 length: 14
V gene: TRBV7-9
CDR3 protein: CASSLGQGAVEAFF

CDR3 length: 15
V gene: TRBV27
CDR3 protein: CASRLTLGAGTEAFF

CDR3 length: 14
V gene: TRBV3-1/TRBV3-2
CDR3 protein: CASSPGQYNSPLHF

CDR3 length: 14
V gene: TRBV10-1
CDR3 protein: CASGRSHSNQPQHF

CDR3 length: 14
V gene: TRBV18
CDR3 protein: CAAGGGAVYNEQFF

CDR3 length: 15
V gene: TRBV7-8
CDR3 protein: CASTPRTSGGNEQFF

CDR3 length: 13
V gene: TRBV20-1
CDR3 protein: CSASTGGTYEQYF

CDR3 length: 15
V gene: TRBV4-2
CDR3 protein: CASSQYGDSTDTQYF

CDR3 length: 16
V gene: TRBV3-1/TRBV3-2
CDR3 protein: CASSLDSVIGANVLTF

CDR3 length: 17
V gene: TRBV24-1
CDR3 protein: CATSDGTSGQGLETQYF

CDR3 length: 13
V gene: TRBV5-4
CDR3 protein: CASSLQSQETQYF

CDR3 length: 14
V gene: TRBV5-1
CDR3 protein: CASSFNRGPYEQYF

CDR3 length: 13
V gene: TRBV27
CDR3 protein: CASSFFPNYGYTF

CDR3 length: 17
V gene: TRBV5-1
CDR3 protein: CASSLVRQSPLGGGYTF

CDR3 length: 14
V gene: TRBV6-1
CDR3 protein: CASSDSGGTYEQYF

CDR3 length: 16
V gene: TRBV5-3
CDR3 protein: CARSNLVREGLYEQYF

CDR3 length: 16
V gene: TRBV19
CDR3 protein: CASSIQGLAEGNEQFF

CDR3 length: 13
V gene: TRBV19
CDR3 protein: CASTMPANYGYTF

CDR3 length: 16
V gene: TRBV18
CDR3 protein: CASSLVPGQGPGPQHF

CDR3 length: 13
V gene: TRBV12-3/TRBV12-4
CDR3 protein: CASRRGGADTQYF

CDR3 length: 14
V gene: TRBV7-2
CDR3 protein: CASSPARDNGEQFF

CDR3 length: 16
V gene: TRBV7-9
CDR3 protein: CASSSRTSGGTDTQYF

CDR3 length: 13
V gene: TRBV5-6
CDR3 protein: CASIRGSTDTQYF

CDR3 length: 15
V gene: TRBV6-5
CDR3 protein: CASTPSSRGTGELFF

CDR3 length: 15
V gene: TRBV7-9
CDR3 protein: CASSLGRGSQETQYF

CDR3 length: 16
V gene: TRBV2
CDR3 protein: CASSEVGVVGGNEQFF

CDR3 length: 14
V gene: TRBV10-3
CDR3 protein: CAIRTSGGEETQYF

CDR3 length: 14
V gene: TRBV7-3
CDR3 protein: CASSPGTGWDEQFF

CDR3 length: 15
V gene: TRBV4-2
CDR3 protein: CASSQDLLHGYEQYF

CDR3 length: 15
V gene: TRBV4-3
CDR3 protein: CASSMYAGLLEPQHF

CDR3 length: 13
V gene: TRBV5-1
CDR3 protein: CASSLARESGYTF

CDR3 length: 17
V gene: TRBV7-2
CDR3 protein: CASSKRPGGGSLKTQYF

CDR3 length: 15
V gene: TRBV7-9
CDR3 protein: CASSLREGSGSEQFF

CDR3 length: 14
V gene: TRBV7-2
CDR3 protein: CASSPRGDFYGYTF